The following is a T cell receptor beta chain sequence with its context. CDR3 size: 13 residues. Trimming took off 0 bases at V and 9 bases at J, with 10 bases between the two ends. The germline V gene has CDR1 SGHRS and CDR2 YFSETQ. The method was immunoSEQ multiplex PCR; TCRdb's version includes in-frame clones alone and lacks a portion of them. The sample contains some 300,000 clones, approximately 84% of which appear only once. This entry belongs to a study of blood T cell repertoires in COVID-19. Study-wide context: Sites across the United States, Italy and Spain contributed samples from acute and convalescent COVID-19.

V and J are TRBV5-1 and TRBJ2-1, with D perhaps matching TRBD2 (5 bases). The specimen sequenced was PBMCs or T cells enriched from blood (not recorded which). This receptor was identified in a man aged 30 to 45 who had recovered from COVID-19. This CDR3 reads CASSLAAAGEQFF. CDR3 coding DNA: TGCGCCAGCAGCTTGGCCGCCGCGGGTGAGCAGTTCTTC. The full variable domain, its missing parts supplied by reference TRBV5-1 and TRBJ2-1, is KAGVTQTPRYLIKTRGQQVTLSCSPISGHRSVSWYQQTPGQGLQFLFEYFSETQRNKGNFPGRFSGRQFSNSRSEMNVSTLELGDSALYLCASSLAAAGEQFFGPGTRLTVL.